This T cell receptor (beta chain) emerged from a study of blood T cell repertoires in COVID-19. The wider study: In each case, the material was cDNA or gDNA derived from T cells, B-cell-depleted T cells, or PBMCs.

Trimming took 5 bases from V and 4 from J, leaving 12 bases between them. Germline CDR1 and CDR2: MDHEN and SYDVKM. This CDR3 spans 14 amino acids. Clones were read by immunoSEQ multiplex PCR, and TCRdb kept only the in-frame ones, dropping some. This sample has around 620,000 clones, with about 90% found just once. The chain couples TRBV28 to TRBJ1-5; D gene ambiguous. Input material: peripheral blood. This TCR derives from a woman aged 18 to 35 with acute or convalescent COVID-19. The CDR3 loop is CASSLPDFNQPQHF. The CDR3 bases are TGTGCCAGCAGTCTCCCGGACTTTAATCAGCCCCAGCATTTT.